The rows below give T cell receptor beta chains drawn from one sample of a study of cytomegalovirus exposure and HLA in healthy donors. Assay used: immunoSEQ multiplex PCR; TCRdb lists only in-frame clones, some missing. The sample has about 120,000 clones; under 90% are singletons. The source material was PBMCs. The receptors stem from a woman under 30 in good health and CMV-seronegative. Both conserved end residues are part of each CDR3. Each record gives: V gene, D gene, clone size, J gene, CDR3 protein, CDR3 DNA. D genes are given only for firm matches. Expanded clones get a size class; other rows say once, few or many, or leave the size out.

>TRBV29-1|TRBD2|NA|TRBJ2-5
CSVELAGGETQYF
TGCAGCGTTGAACTAGCGGGAGGGGAGACCCAGTACTTC
>TRBV10-1|TRBD2|NA|TRBJ2-7
CASSGVAGDYEQYF
TGCGCCAGCAGTGGAGTAGCGGGAGACTACGAGCAGTACTTC
>TRBV11-3|TRBD2|NA|TRBJ2-3
CASSRRLAGRTDTQYF
TGTGCCAGCAGTCGACGACTAGCGGGAAGGACAGATACGCAGTATTTT
>TRBV27|TRBD1|few|TRBJ2-5
CASSPRGLQETQYF
TGTGCCAGCAGTCCCAGGGGGCTACAAGAGACCCAGTACTTC
>TRBV6-5|NA|NA|TRBJ2-7
CASSYGQQAYEQYF
TGTGCCAGCAGTTACGGCCAGCAGGCCTACGAGCAGTACTTC
>TRBV10-3|TRBD1|NA|TRBJ1-3
CAISSPAGQGGRVPGNTIYF
TGTGCCATCAGTTCACCCGCCGGACAGGGGGGTCGAGTCCCTGGAAACACCATATATTTT
>TRBV6-6|NA|NA|TRBJ2-2
CASSYVSTGELFF
TGTGCCAGCAGTTACGTGAGCACCGGGGAGCTGTTTTTT
>TRBV7-2|TRBD2|NA|TRBJ2-5
CASSLDPGGEETQYF
TGTGCCAGCAGCTTAGACCCGGGAGGAGAAGAGACCCAGTACTTC
>TRBV5-1|NA|NA|TRBJ1-1
CASSAFIGGNEAFF
TGCGCCAGCAGCGCTTTTATAGGCGGAAACGAAGCTTTCTTT
>TRBV11-3|NA|NA|TRBJ2-1
CASSSDYIRFF
TGTGCCAGCAGCTCGGACTATATTCGGTTCTTC
>TRBV9|TRBD2|NA|TRBJ2-3
CASSVEGLAGGTDTQYF
TGTGCCAGCAGCGTAGAGGGACTAGCGGGAGGCACAGATACGCAGTATTTT
>TRBV6-5|NA|NA|TRBJ2-7
CASSYYQGSGYEQYF
TGTGCCAGCAGTTACTATCAGGGTTCAGGCTACGAGCAGTACTTC
>TRBV6-1|TRBD1|NA|TRBJ1-2
CASSPGPGGVDGYTF
TGTGCCAGCAGTCCCGGCCCAGGGGGCGTGGATGGCTACACCTTC
>TRBV2|NA|NA|TRBJ2-5
CASSDQGTETQYF
TGTGCCAGCAGTGATCAGGGTACGGAGACCCAGTACTTC
>TRBV10-1|NA|NA|TRBJ2-7
CASSERPGEQDEQYF
TGCGCCAGCAGTGAGAGGCCAGGCGAGCAGGACGAGCAGTACTTC
>TRBV7-9|NA|NA|TRBJ2-7
CASRGGRDYEQYF
TGTGCCAGCAGAGGCGGGCGGGACTACGAGCAGTACTTC
>TRBV19|NA|once|TRBJ2-1
CASSIDGVRGRGLNNEQFF
TGTGCCAGTAGTATAGATGGCGTCAGGGGGCGGGGGCTAAATAATGAGCAGTTCTTC
>TRBV7-2|NA|NA|TRBJ1-2
CASSLTREGGYTF
TGTGCCAGCAGCCTTACGCGGGAGGGTGGCTACACCTTC
>TRBV2|TRBD1|NA|TRBJ1-2
CASRRTTTGTGDYGYTF
TGTGCCAGCAGACGGACCACAACCGGGACAGGGGACTATGGCTACACCTTC
>TRBV6-5|TRBD2|NA|TRBJ2-5
CASSYSPSGWETQYF
TGTGCCAGCAGTTACTCTCCTAGCGGGTGGGAGACCCAGTACTTC
>TRBV27|NA|NA|TRBJ2-5
CASSNVQGGETQYF
TGTGCCAGCAGTAACGTCCAGGGTGGGGAGACCCAGTACTTC
>TRBV5-4|TRBD1|NA|TRBJ2-7
CASSQNRGSYEQYF
TGTGCCAGCAGCCAAAACAGGGGTTCCTACGAGCAGTACTTC
>TRBV18|NA|NA|TRBJ1-1
CASSPRATEAFF
TGTGCCAGCTCACCACGGGCCACTGAAGCTTTCTTT
>TRBV13|NA|NA|TRBJ2-7
CASSMPSGLFEPRSYEQYF
TGTGCCAGCAGCATGCCTTCGGGACTTTTTGAACCCCGCTCCTACGAGCAGTACTTC
>TRBV19|TRBD1|NA|TRBJ1-2
CASSLDRELNYGYTF
TGTGCCAGTAGTCTTGACAGGGAGTTAAACTATGGCTACACCTTC
>TRBV11-1|NA|few|TRBJ2-1
CASSLRLGEQFF
TGTGCCAGCAGCTTGAGACTAGGTGAGCAGTTCTTC